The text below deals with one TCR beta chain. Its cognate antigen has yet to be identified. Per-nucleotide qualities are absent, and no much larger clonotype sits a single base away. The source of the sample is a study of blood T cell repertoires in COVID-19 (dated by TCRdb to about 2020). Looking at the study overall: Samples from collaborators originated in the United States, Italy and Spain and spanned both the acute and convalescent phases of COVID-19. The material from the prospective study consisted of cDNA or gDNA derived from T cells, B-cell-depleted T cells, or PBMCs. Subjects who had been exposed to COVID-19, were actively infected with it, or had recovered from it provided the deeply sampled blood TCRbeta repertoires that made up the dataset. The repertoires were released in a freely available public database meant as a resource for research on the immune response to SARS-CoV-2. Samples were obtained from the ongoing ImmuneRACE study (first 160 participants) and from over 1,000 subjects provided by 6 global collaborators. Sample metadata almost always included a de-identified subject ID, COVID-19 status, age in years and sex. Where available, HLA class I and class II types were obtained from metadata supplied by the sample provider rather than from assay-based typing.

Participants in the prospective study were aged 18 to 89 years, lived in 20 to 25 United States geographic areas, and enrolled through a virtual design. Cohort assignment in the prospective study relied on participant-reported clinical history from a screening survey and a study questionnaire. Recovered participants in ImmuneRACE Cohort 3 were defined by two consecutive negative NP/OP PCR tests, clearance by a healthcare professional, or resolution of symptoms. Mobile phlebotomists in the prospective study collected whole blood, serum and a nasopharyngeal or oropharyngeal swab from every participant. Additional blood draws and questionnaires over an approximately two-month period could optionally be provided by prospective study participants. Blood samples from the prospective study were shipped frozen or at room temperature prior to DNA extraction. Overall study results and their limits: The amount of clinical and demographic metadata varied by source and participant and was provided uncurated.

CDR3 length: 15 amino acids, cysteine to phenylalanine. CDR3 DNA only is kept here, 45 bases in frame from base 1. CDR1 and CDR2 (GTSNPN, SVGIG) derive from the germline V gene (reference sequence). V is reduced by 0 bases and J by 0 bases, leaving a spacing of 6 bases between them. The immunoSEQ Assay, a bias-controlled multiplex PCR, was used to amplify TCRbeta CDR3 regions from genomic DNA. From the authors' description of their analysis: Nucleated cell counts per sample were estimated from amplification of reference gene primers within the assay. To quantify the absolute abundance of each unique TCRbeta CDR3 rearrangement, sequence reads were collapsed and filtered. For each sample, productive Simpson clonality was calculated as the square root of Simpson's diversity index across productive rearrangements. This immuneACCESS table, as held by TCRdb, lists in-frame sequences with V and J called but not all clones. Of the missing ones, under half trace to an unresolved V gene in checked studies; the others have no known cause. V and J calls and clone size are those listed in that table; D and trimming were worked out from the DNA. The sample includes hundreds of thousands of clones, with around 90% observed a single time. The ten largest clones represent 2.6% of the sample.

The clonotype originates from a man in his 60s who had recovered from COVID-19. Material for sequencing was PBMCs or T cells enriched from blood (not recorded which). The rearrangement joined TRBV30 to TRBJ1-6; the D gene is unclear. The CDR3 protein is CAWSVSLSYNSPLHF. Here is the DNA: TGTGCCTGGAGTGTATCTCTCTCCTATAATTCACCCCTCCACTTT.